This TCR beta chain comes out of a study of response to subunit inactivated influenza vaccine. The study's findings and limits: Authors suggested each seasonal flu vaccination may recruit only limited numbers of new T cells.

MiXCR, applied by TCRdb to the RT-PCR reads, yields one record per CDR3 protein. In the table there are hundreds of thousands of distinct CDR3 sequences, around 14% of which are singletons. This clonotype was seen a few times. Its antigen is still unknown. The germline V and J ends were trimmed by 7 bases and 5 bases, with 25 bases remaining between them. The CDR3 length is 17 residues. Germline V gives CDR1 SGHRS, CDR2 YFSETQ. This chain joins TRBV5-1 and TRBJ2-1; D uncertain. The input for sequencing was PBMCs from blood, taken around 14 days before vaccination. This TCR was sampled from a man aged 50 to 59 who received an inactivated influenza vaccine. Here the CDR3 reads CASQRTITVEKNNEQFF. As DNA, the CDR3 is TGCGCCAGCCAGAGGACGATAACCGTCGAGAAAAACAATGAGCAGTTCTTC.